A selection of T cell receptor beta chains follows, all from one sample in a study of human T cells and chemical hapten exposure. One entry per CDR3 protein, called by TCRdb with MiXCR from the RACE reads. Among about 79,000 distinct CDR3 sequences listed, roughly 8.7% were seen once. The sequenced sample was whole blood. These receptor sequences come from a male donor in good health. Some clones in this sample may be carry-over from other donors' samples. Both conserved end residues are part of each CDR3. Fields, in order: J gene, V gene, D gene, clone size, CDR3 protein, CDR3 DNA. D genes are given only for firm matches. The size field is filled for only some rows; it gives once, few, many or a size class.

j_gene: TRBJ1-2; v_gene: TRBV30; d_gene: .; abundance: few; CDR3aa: CAWSVLLGYGYTF; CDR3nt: TGTGCCTGGAGTGTACTCCTTGGATATGGCTACACCTTC
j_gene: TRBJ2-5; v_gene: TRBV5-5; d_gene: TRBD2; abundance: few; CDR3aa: CASSALAFQETQYF; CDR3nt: TGTGCCAGCAGCGCACTAGCGTTCCAAGAGACCCAGTACTTC
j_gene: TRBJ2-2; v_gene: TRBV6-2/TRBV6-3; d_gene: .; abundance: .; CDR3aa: CASSYSPGSGTGELFF; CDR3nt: TGTGCCAGCAGTTACTCTCCGGGTTCGGGGACCGGGGAGCTGTTTTTT
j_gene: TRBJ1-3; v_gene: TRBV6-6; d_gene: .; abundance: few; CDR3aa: CASSYPYHHAGNTIYF; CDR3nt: TGTGCCAGCAGTTACCCGTATCACCACGCTGGAAACACCATATATTTT
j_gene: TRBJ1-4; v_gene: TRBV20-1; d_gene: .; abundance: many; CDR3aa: CSARDHGTRDLNEKLFF; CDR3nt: TGCAGTGCTAGAGATCATGGTACCCGGGACCTTAATGAAAAACTGTTTTTT
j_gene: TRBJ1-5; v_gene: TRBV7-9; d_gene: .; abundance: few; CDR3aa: CASSPPGVAPNQPQHF; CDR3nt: TGTGCCAGCAGCCCGCCGGGGGTCGCTCCCAATCAGCCCCAGCATTTT
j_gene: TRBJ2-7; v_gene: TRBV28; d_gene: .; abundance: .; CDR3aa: CASSLTGLAYEQYF; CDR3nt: TGTGCCAGCAGTTTAACAGGGCTGGCTTACGAGCAGTACTTC
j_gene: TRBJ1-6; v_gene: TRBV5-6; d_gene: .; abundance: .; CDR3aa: CASSLFQGTYNSPLHF; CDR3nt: TGTGCCAGCAGCTTGTTTCAGGGGACGTATAATTCACCCCTCCACTTT
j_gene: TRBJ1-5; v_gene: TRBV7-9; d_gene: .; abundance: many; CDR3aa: CASSAGTPGSNQPQHF; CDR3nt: TGTGCCAGCAGCGCCGGGACACCGGGTAGCAATCAGCCCCAGCATTTT
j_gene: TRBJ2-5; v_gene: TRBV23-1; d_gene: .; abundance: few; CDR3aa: CASSHGLETQETQYF; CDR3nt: TGCGCCAGCAGTCACGGACTGGAGACTCAAGAGACCCAGTACTTC
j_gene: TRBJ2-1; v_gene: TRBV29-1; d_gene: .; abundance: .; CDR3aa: CSADNEQFF; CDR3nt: TGCAGCGCTGACAATGAGCAGTTCTTC
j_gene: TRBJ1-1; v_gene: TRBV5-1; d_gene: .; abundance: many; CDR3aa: CASSPGTAPEAFF; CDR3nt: TGCGCCAGCAGCCCAGGGACCGCCCCTGAAGCTTTCTTT
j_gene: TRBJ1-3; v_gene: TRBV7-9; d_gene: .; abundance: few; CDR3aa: CASSPVSGVLSGNTIYF; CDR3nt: TGTGCCAGCAGCCCCGTGTCAGGGGTCCTCTCTGGAAACACCATATATTTT
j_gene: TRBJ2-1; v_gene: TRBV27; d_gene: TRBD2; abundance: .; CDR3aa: CASRPGLAFYNEQFF; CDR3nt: TGTGCCAGCAGGCCGGGACTAGCGTTCTACAATGAGCAGTTCTTC
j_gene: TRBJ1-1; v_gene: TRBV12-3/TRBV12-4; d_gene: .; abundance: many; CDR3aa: CASSPRTGTFEAFF; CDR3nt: TGTGCCAGCAGTCCAAGAACAGGGACCTTTGAAGCTTTCTTT
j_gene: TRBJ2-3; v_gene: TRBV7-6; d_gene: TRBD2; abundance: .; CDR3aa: CASSLEVAGVRTQYF; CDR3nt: TGTGCCAGCAGCTTAGAAGTAGCGGGAGTCCGTACGCAGTATTTT
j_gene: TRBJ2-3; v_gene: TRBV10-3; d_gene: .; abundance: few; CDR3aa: CATKAEGRSTDTQYF; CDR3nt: TGTGCCACCAAAGCGGAGGGCCGGTCGACAGATACGCAGTATTTT
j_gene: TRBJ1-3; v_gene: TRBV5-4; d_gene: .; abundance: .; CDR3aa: CASSSGPSSGNTIYF; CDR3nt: TGTGCCAGCAGCTCCGGACCTAGCTCTGGAAACACCATATATTTT
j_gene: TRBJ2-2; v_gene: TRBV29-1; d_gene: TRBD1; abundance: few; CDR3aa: CSSQGLTGELFF; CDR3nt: TGCAGCTCACAGGGGCTCACCGGGGAGCTGTTTTTT
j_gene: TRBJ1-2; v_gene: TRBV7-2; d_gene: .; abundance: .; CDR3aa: CASSLGRWLVNYGYTF; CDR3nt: TGTGCCAGCAGCTTAGGACGATGGTTGGTTAACTATGGCTACACCTTC
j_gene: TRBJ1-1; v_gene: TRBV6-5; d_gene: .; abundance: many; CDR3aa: CASREPTLLKAFF; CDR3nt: TGTGCCAGCAGGGAGCCGACCCTTTTGAAAGCTTTCTTT
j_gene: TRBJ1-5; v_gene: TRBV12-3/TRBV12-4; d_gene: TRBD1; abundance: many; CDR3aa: CASSETGQQHF; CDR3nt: TGTGCCAGCAGTGAAACGGGACAGCAGCATTTT
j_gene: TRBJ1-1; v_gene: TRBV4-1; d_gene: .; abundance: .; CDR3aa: CASSQDGQNTEAFF; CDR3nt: TGCGCCAGCAGCCAAGATGGCCAGAACACTGAAGCTTTCTTT
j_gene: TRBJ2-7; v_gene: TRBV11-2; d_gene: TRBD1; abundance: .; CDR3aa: CASSLARGTFYEQYF; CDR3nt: TGTGCCAGCAGCTTAGCCAGGGGGACATTCTACGAGCAGTACTTC
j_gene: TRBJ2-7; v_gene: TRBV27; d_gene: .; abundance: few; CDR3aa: CASSLSGRGKFYEQYF; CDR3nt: TGTGCCAGCAGTTTATCTGGACGGGGAAAATTCTACGAGCAGTACTTC
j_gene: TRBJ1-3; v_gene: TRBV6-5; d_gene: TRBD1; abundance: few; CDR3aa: CASSRPGQGNTIYF; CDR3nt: TGTGCCAGCAGCCGTCCGGGACAGGGAAACACCATATATTTT
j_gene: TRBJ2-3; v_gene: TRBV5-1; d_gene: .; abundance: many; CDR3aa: CASVLLAADTQYF; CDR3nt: TGCGCCAGCGTCCTACTAGCTGCAGATACGCAGTATTTT
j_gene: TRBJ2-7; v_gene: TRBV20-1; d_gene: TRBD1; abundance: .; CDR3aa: CSARDWGQGYEQYF; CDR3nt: TGCAGTGCTAGGGATTGGGGACAGGGGTACGAGCAGTACTTC
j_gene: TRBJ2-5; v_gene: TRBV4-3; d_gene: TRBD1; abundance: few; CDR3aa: CASSPWTGPVGKETQYF; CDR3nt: TGCGCCAGCAGCCCATGGACAGGTCCGGTAGGCAAGGAGACCCAGTACTTC
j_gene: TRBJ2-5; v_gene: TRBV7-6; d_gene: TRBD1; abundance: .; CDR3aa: CASSLGGTDQETQYF; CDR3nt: TGTGCCAGCAGCTTAGGTGGGACAGACCAAGAGACCCAGTACTTC
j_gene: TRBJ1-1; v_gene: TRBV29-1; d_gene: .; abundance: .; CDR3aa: CSVEDGGNTEAFF; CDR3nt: TGCAGCGTTGAAGATGGGGGGAACACTGAAGCTTTCTTT
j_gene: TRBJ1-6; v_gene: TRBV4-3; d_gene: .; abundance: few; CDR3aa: CASSQDGRRAANSPLHF; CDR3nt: TGCGCCAGCAGCCAAGATGGGAGGAGGGCCGCTAATTCACCCCTCCACTTT
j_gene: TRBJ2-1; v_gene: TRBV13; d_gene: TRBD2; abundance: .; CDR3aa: CASSLVGLLGTSGRFPYNEQFF; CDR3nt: TGTGCCAGCAGCTTAGTGGGACTCCTCGGGACTAGCGGGAGGTTCCCCTACAATGAGCAGTTCTTC
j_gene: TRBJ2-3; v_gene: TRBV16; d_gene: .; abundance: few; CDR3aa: CASSQTPGVTDTQYF; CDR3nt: TGTGCCAGCAGCCAAACACCGGGAGTCACAGATACGCAGTATTTT
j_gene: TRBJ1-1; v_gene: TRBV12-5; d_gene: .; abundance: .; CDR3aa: CASGIGGLGTEAFF; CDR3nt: TGTGCTAGTGGTATCGGGGGGCTGGGCACTGAAGCTTTCTTT
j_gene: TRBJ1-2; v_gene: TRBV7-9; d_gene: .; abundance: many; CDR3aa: CASSLPGTVFYGYTF; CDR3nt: TGTGCCAGCAGCCTTCCCGGGACGGTGTTCTATGGCTACACCTTC
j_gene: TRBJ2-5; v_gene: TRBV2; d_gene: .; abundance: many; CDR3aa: CASSRPADSQETQYF; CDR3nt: TGTGCCAGCAGCCGCCCAGCGGACTCACAAGAGACCCAGTACTTC
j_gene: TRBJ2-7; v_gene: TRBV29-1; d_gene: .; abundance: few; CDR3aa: CSVGYLGQVHYEQYF; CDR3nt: TGCAGCGTTGGCTACCTCGGGCAGGTTCACTACGAGCAGTACTTC
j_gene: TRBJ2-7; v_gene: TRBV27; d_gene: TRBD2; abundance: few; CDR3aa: CASSLGASGSSYEQYF; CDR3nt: TGTGCCAGCAGTTTAGGAGCTAGCGGGAGCTCCTACGAGCAGTACTTC
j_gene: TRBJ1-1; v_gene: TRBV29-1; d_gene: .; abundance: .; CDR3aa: CSVGQSLNTEAFF; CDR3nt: TGCAGCGTTGGTCAGAGTTTGAACACTGAAGCTTTCTTT
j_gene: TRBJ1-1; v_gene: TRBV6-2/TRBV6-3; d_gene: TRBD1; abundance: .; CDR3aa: CASRRTGRTEAFF; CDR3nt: TGTGCCAGCAGGCGGACAGGGCGCACTGAAGCTTTCTTT
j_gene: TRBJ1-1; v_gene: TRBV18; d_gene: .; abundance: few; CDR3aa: CASSPPENTEAFF; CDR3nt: TGTGCCAGCTCACCACCGGAGAACACTGAAGCTTTCTTT
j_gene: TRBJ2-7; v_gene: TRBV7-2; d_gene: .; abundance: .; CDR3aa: CASSTSQALRYEQYF; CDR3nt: TGTGCCAGCAGCACCAGCCAGGCCCTTCGCTACGAGCAGTACTTC
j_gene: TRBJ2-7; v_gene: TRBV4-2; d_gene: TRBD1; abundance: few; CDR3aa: CASSQNSRGLVQEQYF; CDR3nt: TGTGCCAGCAGCCAAAATTCCAGGGGGCTGGTGCAGGAGCAGTACTTC
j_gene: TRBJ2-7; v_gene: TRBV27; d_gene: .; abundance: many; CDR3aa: CASSSGDRAGVRYF; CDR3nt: TGTGCCAGCAGTTCGGGAGACAGGGCCGGAGTTCGGTACTTC
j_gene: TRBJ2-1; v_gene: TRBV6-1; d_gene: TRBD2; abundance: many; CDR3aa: CASSELGLGVEFF; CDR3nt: TGTGCCAGCAGTGAACTTGGACTAGGTGTAGAGTTCTTC
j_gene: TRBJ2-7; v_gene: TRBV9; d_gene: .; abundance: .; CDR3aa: CASSGGEDNSYEQYF; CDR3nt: TGTGCCAGCAGCGGGGGGGAGGACAACTCCTACGAGCAGTACTTC
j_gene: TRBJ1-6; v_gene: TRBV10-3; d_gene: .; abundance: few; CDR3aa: CAIRQNNSPLHF; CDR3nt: TGTGCCATCAGGCAGAATAATTCACCCCTCCACTTT
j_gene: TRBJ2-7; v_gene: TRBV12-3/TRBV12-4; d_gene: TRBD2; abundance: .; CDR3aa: CASSRPGLAGFSYEQYF; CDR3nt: TGTGCCAGCAGTCGGCCAGGACTAGCGGGATTCTCCTACGAGCAGTACTTC
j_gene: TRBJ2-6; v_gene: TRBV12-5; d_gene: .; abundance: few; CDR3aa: CASGLVLSGANVLTF; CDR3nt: TGTGCTAGTGGTTTGGTACTGTCTGGGGCCAACGTCCTGACTTTC
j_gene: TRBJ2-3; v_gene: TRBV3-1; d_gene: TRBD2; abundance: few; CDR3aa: CASSQDFIAGGTTDTQYF; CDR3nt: TGTGCCAGCAGCCAAGATTTTATAGCGGGGGGGACCACAGATACGCAGTATTTT
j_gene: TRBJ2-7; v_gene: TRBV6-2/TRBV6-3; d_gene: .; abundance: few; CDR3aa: CASSYSRDGNPYEQYF; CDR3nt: TGTGCCAGCAGTTACTCCCGCGACGGAAACCCCTACGAGCAGTACTTC
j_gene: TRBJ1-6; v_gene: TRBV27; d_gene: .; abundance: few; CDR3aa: CASSPWTANSPLHF; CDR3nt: TGTGCCAGCAGTCCTTGGACTGCCAATTCACCCCTCCACTTT
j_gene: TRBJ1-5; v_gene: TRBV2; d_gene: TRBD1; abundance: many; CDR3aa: CASSENRGGQPQHF; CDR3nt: TGTGCCAGCAGTGAAAACAGGGGAGGTCAGCCCCAGCATTTT